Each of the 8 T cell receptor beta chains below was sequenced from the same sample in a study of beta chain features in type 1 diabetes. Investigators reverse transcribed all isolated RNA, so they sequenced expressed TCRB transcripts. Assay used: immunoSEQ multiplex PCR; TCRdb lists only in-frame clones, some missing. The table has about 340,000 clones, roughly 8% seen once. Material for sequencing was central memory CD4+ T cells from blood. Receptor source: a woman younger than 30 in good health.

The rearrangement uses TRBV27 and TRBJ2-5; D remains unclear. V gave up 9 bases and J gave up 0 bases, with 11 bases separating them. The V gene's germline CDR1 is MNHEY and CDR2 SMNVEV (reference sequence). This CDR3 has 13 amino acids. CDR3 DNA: TGTGCCAGAGGGAAACCCCACCAAGAGACCCAGTACTTC. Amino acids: CARGKPHQETQYF.

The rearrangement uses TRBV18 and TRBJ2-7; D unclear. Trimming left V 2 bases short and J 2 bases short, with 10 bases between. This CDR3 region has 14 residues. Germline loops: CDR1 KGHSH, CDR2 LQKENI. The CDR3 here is CASSPSQETYEQYF. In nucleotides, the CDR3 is TGTGCCAGCTCACCATCGCAGGAGACCTACGAGCAGTACTTC.

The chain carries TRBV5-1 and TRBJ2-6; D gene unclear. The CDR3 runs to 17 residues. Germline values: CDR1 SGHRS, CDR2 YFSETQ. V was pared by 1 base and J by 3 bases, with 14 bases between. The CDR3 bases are TGCGCCAGCAGCTTGAGGTGGACGGACGGTGGGGCCAACGTCCTGACTTTC. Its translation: CASSLRWTDGGANVLTF.

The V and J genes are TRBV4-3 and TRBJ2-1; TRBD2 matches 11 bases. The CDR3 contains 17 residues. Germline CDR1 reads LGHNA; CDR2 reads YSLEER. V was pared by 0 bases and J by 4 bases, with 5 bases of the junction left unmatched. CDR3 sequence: CASSQDTGTSGYNEQFF. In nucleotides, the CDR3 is TGCGCCAGCAGCCAAGATACTGGGACTAGCGGATACAATGAGCAGTTCTTC.

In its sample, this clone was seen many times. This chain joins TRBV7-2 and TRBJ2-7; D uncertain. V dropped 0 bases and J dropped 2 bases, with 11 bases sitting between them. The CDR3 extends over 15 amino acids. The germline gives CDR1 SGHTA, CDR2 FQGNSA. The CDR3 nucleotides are TGTGCCAGCAGCTTAGCGTTACAAGGTACCTACGAGCAGTACTTC. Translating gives CASSLALQGTYEQYF.

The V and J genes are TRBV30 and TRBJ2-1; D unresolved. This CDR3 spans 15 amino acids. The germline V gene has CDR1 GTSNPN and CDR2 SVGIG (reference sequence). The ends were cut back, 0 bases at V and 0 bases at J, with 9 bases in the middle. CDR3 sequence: CAWSVCESSYNEQFF. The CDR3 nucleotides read TGTGCCTGGAGTGTCTGCGAAAGCTCCTACAATGAGCAGTTCTTC.

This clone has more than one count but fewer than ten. The CDR3 sequence: CASSHIRNGDNEQFF. The CDR3 DNA reads as TGCGCCAGCAGCCACATCAGGAACGGGGACAATGAGCAGTTCTTC. The rearrangement links TRBV4-3 to TRBJ2-1; D is perhaps TRBD2 (5 bases). The V end lost 3 bases, the J end lost 5 bases, and 14 bases lay between the germline ends. Germline CDR1 is LGHNA and CDR2 is YSLEER. The CDR3 consists of 15 residues.

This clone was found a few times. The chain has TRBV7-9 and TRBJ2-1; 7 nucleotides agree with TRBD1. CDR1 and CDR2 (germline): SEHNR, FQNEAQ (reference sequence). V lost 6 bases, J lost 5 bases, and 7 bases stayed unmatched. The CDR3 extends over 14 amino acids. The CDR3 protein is CASSWTGAHNEQFF. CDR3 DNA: TGTGCCAGCAGTTGGACAGGTGCCCACAATGAGCAGTTCTTC.